This T cell receptor beta chain was recorded in a study of T cell repertoires in cytomegalovirus infection. Across the whole study: Public TCR beta signatures marked donors with CMV infection and the matching HLA.

The CDR3 length is 13 residues. Deletions cut 2 bases from V and 3 bases from J, with 5 bases between. This clonotype was recorded many times. What it binds is not known. General observations from the study: Clonotype analysis showed dominance of the ex vivo response by HLA-C-restricted CMV-specific TCR beta clonotypes.

TCRdb fed the reads into MiXCR, producing one record per CDR3 protein. The sample holds hundreds of thousands of distinct CDR3 sequences; roughly 43% are singletons and the top ten take approximately 40%. The rearrangement joins TRBV12-3 or TRBV12-4 to TRBJ1-5; D unresolved. The sequenced sample was cultured PBMCs, obtained from culture after CMV antigen stimulation. The sequence was obtained from a human donor in good health (CMV status not recorded). Some clones in this sample may be carry-over from other donors' samples. The CDR3 nucleotides are TGTGCCAGCAGTTTATCCTTCAATCAGCCCCAGCATTTT. It codes for CASSLSFNQPQHF.